This is a list of T cell receptor beta chains from one sample in a study of blood T cell repertoires in COVID-19. The table came from immunoSEQ multiplex PCR; TCRdb's copy has only in-frame clones and leaves some out. The sample lists some 190,000 clones, 65% to 80% occurring once. Sequenced material: peripheral blood. The source of these receptors is a woman between 45 and 60 years old with acute or convalescent COVID-19. Each CDR3 is given with its conserved first and last residue. Fields, in order: J gene, D gene, V gene, clone size, CDR3 length, CDR3 protein, CDR3 DNA. D genes are given only for firm matches. Size is omitted from some rows. Given values are once, few, many or a class for expanded clones.

TRBJ2-4 | - | TRBV3-1/TRBV3-2 | - | 16 | CASSQDTDRRKNIQYF | TGTGCCAGCAGCCAAGATACCGACAGGAGAAAAAACATTCAGTACTTC
TRBJ2-3 | TRBD1 | TRBV5-4 | - | 16 | CASSPGQGLAPNTQYF | TGTGCCAGCAGCCCCGGACAGGGTCTGGCCCCGAATACGCAGTATTTT
TRBJ1-3 | - | TRBV2 | - | 12 | CASSVEGNTIYF | TGTGCCAGCAGTGTGGAGGGAAACACCATATATTTT
TRBJ2-7 | - | TRBV27 | - | 14 | CASRSTTSSYEQYF | TGTGCCAGCAGATCTACCACGAGCTCCTACGAGCAGTACTTC
TRBJ2-3 | - | TRBV2 | - | 13 | CASNLSPQGTQYF | TGTGCCAGCAACCTTAGTCCTCAGGGTACGCAGTATTTT
TRBJ1-2 | TRBD1 | TRBV14 | - | 15 | CASSHTRTGGSGYTF | TGTGCCAGCAGCCATACCCGGACAGGGGGCTCGGGCTACACCTTC
TRBJ1-1 | - | TRBV18 | - | 14 | CASSRKGENTEAFF | TGTGCCAGCTCACGGAAGGGGGAGAACACTGAAGCTTTCTTT
TRBJ2-5 | TRBD2 | TRBV7-2 | - | 15 | CASSFSGLRQETQYF | TGTGCCAGCAGCTTTAGCGGGCTGCGCCAAGAGACCCAGTACTTC
TRBJ2-7 | TRBD1 | TRBV30 | - | 14 | CAWTFPGTVASRYF | TGTGCCTGGACTTTTCCCGGGACAGTGGCTTCTCGGTACTTC
TRBJ2-3 | TRBD2 | TRBV6-4 | many | 14 | CASSPSGSVNTQYF | TGTGCCAGCAGTCCTAGCGGGAGCGTCAATACGCAGTATTTT
TRBJ2-7 | - | TRBV28 | - | 13 | CASSLPRGSEQYF | TGTGCCAGCAGTCTCCCAAGGGGTAGTGAGCAGTACTTC
TRBJ2-3 | TRBD2 | TRBV19 | - | 16 | CASSSGLAGSTDTQYF | TGTGCCAGTAGTAGCGGACTAGCGGGGAGCACAGATACGCAGTATTTT
TRBJ2-1 | TRBD1 | TRBV29-1 | - | 14 | CSVPLGQGAGEQFF | TGCAGCGTACCGCTTGGACAGGGGGCTGGTGAGCAGTTCTTC
TRBJ1-4 | TRBD1 | TRBV24-1 | - | 17 | CATSDLPVWDRKEKLFF | TGTGCCACCAGTGATTTGCCGGTTTGGGACAGAAAGGAAAAACTGTTTTTT
TRBJ2-7 | TRBD1 | TRBV7-9 | - | 19 | CASSPIFRDRAPINYEQYF | TGTGCCAGCAGCCCCATATTCCGGGACAGGGCACCGATAAACTACGAGCAGTACTTC
TRBJ1-1 | - | TRBV18 | - | 14 | CASSPMEGGAEAFF | TGTGCCAGCTCACCCATGGAAGGGGGGGCTGAAGCTTTCTTT
TRBJ1-2 | TRBD1 | TRBV5-4 | - | 13 | CASSPWDSYGYTF | TGTGCCAGCAGCCCTTGGGACAGCTATGGCTACACCTTC
TRBJ1-2 | - | TRBV7-9 | - | 14 | CASSLEPGLYGYTF | TGTGCCAGCAGCTTAGAGCCAGGGCTATATGGCTACACCTTC
TRBJ1-1 | - | TRBV5-4 | - | 14 | CASSIGGGDTEAFF | TGTGCCAGCAGCATAGGAGGAGGGGACACTGAAGCTTTCTTT
TRBJ1-5 | - | TRBV7-8 | few | 15 | CASSLAGESNQPQHF | TGTGCCAGCAGCTTAGCGGGAGAGAGCAATCAGCCCCAGCATTTT
TRBJ1-3 | - | TRBV28 | - | 16 | CASRTGGDLSGNTIYF | TGTGCCAGCAGGACGGGGGGAGATCTCTCTGGAAACACCATATATTTT
TRBJ2-7 | TRBD1 | TRBV6-5 | - | 15 | CASTPGQGGAYEQYF | TGTGCCAGCACCCCGGGACAGGGGGGCGCCTACGAGCAGTACTTC
TRBJ1-1 | TRBD1 | TRBV4-1 | once | 17 | CASSQGYPGTGGFEAFF | TGCGCCAGCAGCCAAGGTTATCCCGGGACAGGGGGCTTTGAAGCTTTCTTT
TRBJ2-7 | - | TRBV5-4 | - | 15 | CASSPRGRGNYEQYF | TGTGCCAGCAGCCCCAGGGGAAGGGGAAACTACGAGCAGTACTTC
TRBJ2-1 | TRBD1 | TRBV19 | few | 16 | CASSIGQGHSYNEQFF | TGTGCCAGTAGTATTGGACAGGGACACTCCTACAATGAGCAGTTCTTC
TRBJ1-1 | TRBD1 | TRBV15 | - | 15 | CATSRDGTGDTEAFF | TGTGCCACCAGCAGAGACGGGACAGGGGATACTGAAGCTTTCTTT
TRBJ1-2 | - | TRBV7-2 | - | 15 | CASSSTQGKNYGYTF | TGTGCCAGCAGCTCCACGCAGGGAAAAAACTATGGCTACACCTTC
TRBJ2-1 | TRBD2 | TRBV9 | - | 17 | CASSQSPTSGVENEQFF | TGTGCCAGCAGCCAATCCCCGACTAGCGGGGTGGAGAATGAGCAGTTCTTC
TRBJ2-3 | TRBD2 | TRBV3-1/TRBV3-2 | - | 16 | CASSPKISGGRRTQYF | TGTGCCAGCAGCCCCAAAATTAGCGGGGGGAGACGCACGCAGTATTTT
TRBJ2-3 | TRBD2 | TRBV27 | - | 17 | CASSPSKTSGRTDTQYF | TGTGCCAGCAGCCCATCTAAGACTAGCGGGCGAACAGATACGCAGTATTTT
TRBJ1-4 | TRBD1 | TRBV3-1/TRBV3-2 | - | 13 | CASSRGTGLDLFF | TGTGCCAGCAGCCGAGGGACAGGACTCGATCTGTTTTTT
TRBJ1-4 | TRBD1 | TRBV30 | - | 14 | CAWSSGTGVEKLFF | TGTGCCTGGAGCTCCGGGACAGGGGTCGAAAAACTGTTTTTT
TRBJ1-1 | - | TRBV28 | - | 13 | CAALPRRDRGAFF | TGTGCCGCTCTCCCTAGAAGAGATCGGGGAGCTTTCTTT
TRBJ2-7 | - | TRBV19 | - | 13 | CASSISLEYEQYF | TGTGCCAGTAGTATAAGCTTGGAGTACGAGCAGTACTTC
TRBJ2-7 | - | TRBV19 | - | 16 | CASRGGPELISYEQYF | TGTGCCAGTAGGGGAGGCCCCGAACTAATCTCCTACGAGCAGTACTTC
TRBJ1-6 | TRBD1 | TRBV27 | - | 15 | CASSSWTGNNSPLHF | TGTGCCAGCAGTTCGTGGACAGGGAACAATTCACCCCTCCACTTT
TRBJ1-2 | - | TRBV5-1 | - | 15 | CASSPEPGHAYGYTF | TGCGCCAGCAGCCCGGAACCGGGACATGCCTATGGCTACACCTTC
TRBJ2-3 | TRBD2 | TRBV7-2 | - | 16 | CASSPAPLAGPSPQYF | TGTGCCAGCAGCCCGGCCCCCCTAGCGGGGCCCAGCCCGCAGTATTTT
TRBJ2-7 | TRBD2 | TRBV28 | once | 15 | CASSLRASGSYEQYF | TGTGCCAGCAGTTTAAGGGCTAGCGGTTCCTACGAGCAGTACTTC
TRBJ2-2 | TRBD2 | TRBV15 | - | 15 | CATSPGLATTGELFF | TGTGCCACCAGCCCTGGACTAGCGACCACCGGGGAGCTGTTTTTT
TRBJ2-7 | - | TRBV24-1 | - | 12 | CATSGGGHEQYF | TGTGCCACCAGTGGCGGAGGCCACGAGCAGTACTTC
TRBJ1-1 | - | TRBV7-2 | - | 15 | CASSFSQGVLGGAFF | TGTGCCAGCAGCTTCTCCCAAGGGGTCCTCGGCGGAGCTTTCTTT
TRBJ2-7 | TRBD1 | TRBV11-2 | - | 18 | CASSPSRDRGSYSYEQYF | TGTGCCAGCAGCCCGTCCCGGGACAGGGGAAGTTACTCCTACGAGCAGTACTTC
TRBJ2-1 | - | TRBV7-2 | - | 15 | CASSLDGSSYNEQFF | TGTGCCAGCAGCTTAGATGGGAGCTCCTACAATGAGCAGTTCTTC
TRBJ2-2 | - | TRBV24-1 | - | 13 | CATTGVSTGELFF | TGTGCCACCACAGGGGTTAGCACCGGGGAGCTGTTTTTT
TRBJ2-1 | - | TRBV27 | once | 16 | CASSLKAGTQHNEQFF | TGTGCCAGCAGTTTAAAGGCGGGGACTCAGCACAATGAGCAGTTCTTC
TRBJ2-7 | - | TRBV5-8 | once | 17 | CASSPRLTGSRSYEQYF | TGTGCCAGCAGCCCACGTCTAACAGGGTCGAGGTCCTACGAGCAGTACTTC
TRBJ2-1 | - | TRBV14 | once | 17 | CASSQDQRGLAYNEQFF | TGTGCCAGCAGCCAAGATCAAAGGGGACTCGCGTACAATGAGCAGTTCTTC
TRBJ1-6 | - | TRBV18 | - | 14 | CASSPTGLNSPLHF | TGTGCCAGCTCACCCACAGGGTTGAATTCACCCCTCCACTTT
TRBJ2-3 | TRBD2 | TRBV6-5 | - | 15 | CASSYRTSGTDTQYF | TGTGCCAGCAGTTACCGGACTAGCGGCACAGATACGCAGTATTTT
TRBJ1-6 | - | TRBV27 | - | 13 | CASSSSTGSPLHF | TGTGCCAGCAGTTCTTCAACGGGATCACCCCTCCACTTT